This T cell receptor (beta chain) was recorded in a study of CD8+ T cells in alopecia areata. Study-level background: Patients in the treated group were given tofacitinib by mouth, 5 to 10 mg twice a day.

It was cDNA, reverse transcribed from extracted RNA, that served as the sequencing template. Generated by immunoSEQ multiplex PCR, the TCRdb table keeps only in-frame clones and is missing some. Here the sample spans 150,000 to 200,000 clones, roughly 66% being singletons. Germline-derived CDR1 and CDR2 are SGDLS and YYNGEE. The V gene lost 0 bases and the J gene lost 3 bases, with 25 bases spanning the gap. The CDR3 extends over 19 amino acids. General observations from the study: Mice showed clearer TCR sharing than patients did, a gap that was possibly HLA-related.

Turning to this clone: Its specificity is unknown.

The rearrangement uses TRBV9 and TRBJ2-7; maybe TRBD1 (6 bases). The input for sequencing was CD8+ T cells sorted from blood, taken at week 0. The sequence was obtained from a human donor with alopecia areata. The CDR3 loop is CASSVDALGQGMSNYEQYF. In DNA, the CDR3 is TGTGCCAGCAGCGTAGATGCCCTTGGGCAGGGGATGTCCAACTACGAGCAGTACTTC. The full variable domain, in which reference TRBV9 and TRBJ2-7 provide the parts outside the CDR3, is DSGVTQTPKHLITATGQRVTLRCSPRSGDLSVYWYQQSLDQGLQFLIQYYNGEERAKGNILERFSAQQFPDLHSELNLSSLELGDSALYFCASSVDALGQGMSNYEQYFGPGTRLTVT.